A single sample is the source of the 4 T cell receptor beta chains below, sequenced in a study of cytotoxic CD8 clonotypes in ibrutinib-treated CLL. Clones were read by immunoSEQ multiplex PCR, and TCRdb kept only the in-frame ones, dropping some. Of 15,000 to 20,000 clones listed, around 67% are singletons. The sample in question was PBMCs, obtained before ibrutinib treatment. All receptors derive from a human donor with chronic lymphocytic leukemia.

The rearrangement uses TRBV29-1 and TRBJ2-5, with D maybe TRBD1 (5 bases). The CDR3 has 11 residues. CDR1 and CDR2 (germline): SQVTM, ANQGSEA. The CDR3 loop reads CSSGNQETQYF. CDR3 in DNA: TGCAGTTCAGGGAATCAAGAGACCCAGTACTTC.

In this sample, this clone turned up once. CDR3 protein: CASSLREDYGYTF. The CDR3 DNA sequence: TGTGCCAGTAGCCTAAGGGAAGACTATGGCTACACCTTC. The V gene is TRBV19, the J gene TRBJ1-2; D call uncertain. The length of the CDR3 is 13 residues. Trimming removed 6 bases at V and 3 bases at J, with 11 bases between. In germline, CDR1 is LNHDA, CDR2 SQIVND (reference sequence).

This clone has just a few counts. The chain joins TRBV29-1 to TRBJ1-2; 12 nucleotides agree with TRBD1. The germline gives CDR1 SQVTM, CDR2 ANQGSEA. V was pared by 6 bases and J by 4 bases, with 12 bases of the junction left unmatched. The CDR3 consists of 16 residues. The CDR3 bases are TGCAGCGTCGCAACCGGGACAGGGGGCGCAGGCTATGGCTACACCTTC. This translates into CSVATGTGGAGYGYTF.

The chain recombines TRBV13 with TRBJ1-6, with 7 bases that match TRBD1. V shed 4 bases, J shed 2 bases, and the junction held 8 bases outside the gene matches. Per germline, CDR1 PRHDT and CDR2 FYEKMQ (reference sequence). CDR3 size: 17 residues. The CDR3 bases are TGTGCCAGCAGCTCCCGACAGGGTGGAACCTATAATTCACCCCTCCACTTT. This sequence encodes CASSSRQGGTYNSPLHF.